This T cell receptor beta chain came from a study of CD8+CD57+ T cells in acquired aplastic anemia. Whole-study context: Healthy donors yielded some 10 million CD4+ cell reads on average.

Whole-study results and caveats: Researchers report that some 31 CD8+ CDR3 sequences appeared in both patients and controls. No significant patient-versus-control difference appeared in CD8+ Simpson's diversity.

At least ten counts were recorded for this clonotype. The target antigen is unknown. For CDR3 and TCR beta VDJ profiling, genomic DNA was the template used. TCRdb used MiXCR to reprocess the reads, holding one entry per CDR3 protein. Of about 210,000 distinct CDR3 sequences listed, 34% are singletons. Trimming removed 8 bases at V and 2 bases at J, with 12 bases between. This CDR3 is 13 amino acids long. CDR1 and CDR2 (germline): SNHLY, FYNNEI. The chain is built from TRBV2 and TRBJ2-5, with D possibly TRBD2 on 6 matching bases. Source material: sorted CD4+, CD8+, or CD8+CD57+ T cells (not recorded which) from PBMCs. The TCR was taken from a human donor in good health, serving as a control. CDR3 in DNA: TGTGCCAGCGGTTATAGCGGACAAGAGACCCAGTACTTC. Translating gives CASGYSGQETQYF.